The 6 T cell receptor beta chains in this list originate from one sample, sequenced in a study of long-term antiretroviral therapy in people with HIV. Running of the v3.0 immunoSEQ assay took place at survey level. Using immunoSEQ multiplex PCR, the repertoire was profiled, and TCRdb retains in-frame clones only, with some absent. The sample contains approximately 35,000 clones, approximately 83% of which appear only once. The sample here was unsorted PBMCs, taken 2.2 years after starting antiretroviral therapy. These receptors were collected from a man in his late teens or twenties with HIV.

The chain is built from TRBV27 and TRBJ2-3; maybe TRBD1 (6 bases). Germline V gene data show CDR1 as MNHEY and CDR2 as SMNVEV (reference sequence). The CDR3 length is 12 residues. Trimming took 11 bases from V and 4 from J, leaving 13 bases between them. CDR3 region: CAVREGADTQYF. The CDR3, as DNA: TGTGCCGTGAGAGAGGGGGCAGATACGCAGTATTTT.

The rearrangement links TRBV21-1 to TRBJ2-4; the D call in the table, TRBD2, was not verified against the DNA. TRBV21-1 is annotated as a pseudogene. This CDR3 contains 12 residues. The CDR3 bases are TGTGCCGCCCGTCTTACCGGGGACATTCAGTACTTC. It encodes CAARLTGDIQYF.

J is TRBJ2-6 and V is TRBV5-1; TRBD1 matches 7 bases. V shed 0 bases, J shed 0 bases, and the junction held 6 bases outside the gene matches. Looked up from germline, CDR1 is SGHRS and CDR2 is YFSETQ. This CDR3 spans 18 amino acids. The CDR3 DNA is TGCGCCAGCAGCTTGGGGGACAGTGCGACCTCTGGGGCCAACGTCCTGACTTTC. Amino acids: CASSLGDSATSGANVLTF. Supplemented by reference TRBV5-1 and TRBJ2-6, the full variable domain reads KAGVTQTPRYLIKTRGQQVTLSCSPISGHRSVSWYQQTPGQGLQFLFEYFSETQRNKGNFPGRFSGRQFSNSRSEMNVSTLELGDSALYLCASSLGDSATSGANVLTFGAGSRLTVL.

The chain has TRBV19 and TRBJ2-4, with a possible D match to TRBD2 (5 bases). CDR1 is LNHDA and CDR2 is SQIVND in the germline V gene (reference sequence). The ends were cut back, 3 bases at V and 1 base at J, with 10 bases in the middle. The CDR3 is 15 amino acids. DNA for the CDR3: TGTGCCAGTAGTATCGTTCCGGGGGCCAAAAACATTCAGTACTTC. Encoded protein: CASSIVPGAKNIQYF.

This clone occurred once. CDR3 in DNA: TGTGCCAGCAGCCAAGATCTACTAGCGGGGGAGACCCAGTACTTC. This codes for CASSQDLLAGETQYF. This chain joins TRBV4-2 and TRBJ2-5; 10 bases map to TRBD2. The CDR3 is 15 amino acids. V was clipped by 0 bases and J by 5 bases; unmatched bases: 3. Germline V CDR1 and CDR2: LGHNA, YNFKEQ.

This clone was detected only a few times. This chain links TRBV5-1 with TRBJ2-2; D remains ambiguous. Trimming removed 0 bases from V and 3 bases from J, with 9 bases in between. Germline loops: CDR1 SGHRS, CDR2 YFSETQ. This CDR3 is built from 15 residues. The CDR3 sequence: CASSLGSLHTGELFF. The CDR3 bases are TGCGCCAGCAGCTTGGGTTCCCTACACACCGGGGAGCTGTTTTTT. The entire variable domain, with the rest obtained from reference TRBV5-1 and TRBJ2-2, is as follows: KAGVTQTPRYLIKTRGQQVTLSCSPISGHRSVSWYQQTPGQGLQFLFEYFSETQRNKGNFPGRFSGRQFSNSRSEMNVSTLELGDSALYLCASSLGSLHTGELFFGEGSRLTVL.